A selection of T cell receptor beta chains follows, all from one sample in a study of cytomegalovirus exposure and HLA in healthy donors. Profiled with immunoSEQ multiplex PCR; TCRdb holds only in-frame clones, not every one. This table has 190,000 or so clones, about 86% appearing once. Material: PBMCs. These receptors all come from a woman under 30 in good health and CMV-seropositive. Each CDR3 is given with its conserved first and last residue. The D gene is left open where the match is weak. For some rows the clone size is stated as once, few or many, or as a class when expanded; others skip it.

>NA|TRBV6-1|TRBJ2-7|once
CASSEGVWGPTYEQYF
TGTGCCAGCAGTGAAGGGGTGTGGGGGCCAACCTACGAGCAGTACTTC
>TRBD1|TRBV5-1|TRBJ1-5|NA
CASSKLQGQGNQPQHF
TGCGCCAGCAGCAAGCTACAGGGGCAGGGCAATCAGCCCCAGCATTTT
>NA|TRBV18|TRBJ1-1|NA
CASSLNRDWNTEAFF
TGTGCCAGCTCACTCAACAGGGATTGGAACACTGAAGCTTTCTTT
>NA|TRBV14|TRBJ1-5|NA
CASSQGLYQPQHF
TGTGCCAGCAGCCAAGGACTCTATCAGCCCCAGCATTTT
>NA|TRBV7-7|TRBJ2-1|NA
CASSLDPSGEQFF
TGTGCCAGCAGCTTAGATCCGTCGGGGGAGCAGTTCTTC
>TRBD1|TRBV5-1|TRBJ2-7|NA
CASSPQPNLPRSGTVTYEQYF
TGCGCCAGCAGCCCGCAACCGAATCTACCCCGATCCGGGACAGTCACCTACGAGCAGTACTTC
>TRBD2|TRBV2|TRBJ2-5|NA
CASRLRTSGGETQYF
TGTGCCAGCAGGCTCAGGACTAGCGGGGGAGAGACCCAGTACTTC
>TRBD1|TRBV11-2|TRBJ2-5|few
CASSLGTTGVRGETQYF
TGTGCCAGCAGCTTGGGAACCACAGGGGTTAGGGGAGAGACCCAGTACTTC
>TRBD2|TRBV5-1|TRBJ2-1|NA
CASSPTSGWVNEQFF
TGCGCCAGCAGCCCGACTAGCGGGTGGGTCAATGAGCAGTTCTTC
>NA|TRBV6-1|TRBJ1-5|NA
CASSDWAGSSNQPQHF
TGTGCCAGCAGTGATTGGGCAGGTTCTAGCAATCAGCCCCAGCATTTT
>TRBD2|TRBV9|TRBJ2-1|once
CASSPRIGLAGGNNEQFF
TGTGCCAGCAGCCCTAGAATCGGACTAGCGGGGGGGAATAATGAGCAGTTCTTC
>NA|TRBV4-2|TRBJ1-1|NA
CASTSAGGMNTEAFF
TGTGCCAGCACCTCGGCGGGGGGAATGAACACTGAAGCTTTCTTT
>NA|TRBV27|TRBJ1-5|NA
CASSLSAGFDQPQHF
TGTGCCAGCAGTTTATCGGCAGGGTTCGATCAGCCCCAGCATTTT
>TRBD1|TRBV19|TRBJ1-1|once
CASRWETGGTTEAFF
TGTGCCAGTAGATGGGAGACAGGGGGTACCACTGAAGCTTTCTTT
>NA|TRBV11-3|TRBJ1-1|NA
CASSFTSNTEAFF
TGTGCCAGCAGCTTCACTTCGAACACTGAAGCTTTCTTT
>NA|TRBV5-1|TRBJ2-2|NA
CASSLDVRGTGELFF
TGCGCCAGCAGCTTGGACGTCAGGGGTACCGGGGAGCTGTTTTTT
>NA|TRBV5-1|TRBJ2-1|NA
CASSLTGPQDEQFF
TGCGCCAGCAGCTTGACCGGGCCACAGGATGAGCAGTTCTTC
>TRBD2|TRBV5-4|TRBJ2-1|NA
CASSLYAGEEQFF
TGTGCCAGCAGCTTGTACGCGGGGGAGGAGCAGTTCTTC
>NA|TRBV18|TRBJ2-1|few
CASSPTVTNNEQFF
TGTGCCAGCTCACCGACAGTTACGAACAATGAGCAGTTCTTC
>NA|TRBV9|TRBJ1-2|NA
CASSASWDMGYGYTF
TGTGCCAGCAGCGCCAGCTGGGACATGGGGTATGGCTACACCTTC
>TRBD1|TRBV7-9|TRBJ1-2|NA
CASKTGDGYTF
TGTGCCAGCAAGACAGGGGATGGCTACACCTTC
>TRBD1|TRBV10-1|TRBJ2-2|NA
CASKGQGAGELFF
TGCGCCAGCAAAGGACAGGGGGCCGGGGAGCTGTTTTTT
>NA|TRBV18|TRBJ2-1|NA
CASSPVKGEQFF
TGTGCCAGCTCACCAGTTAAGGGGGAGCAGTTCTTC
>NA|TRBV5-1|TRBJ1-4|NA
CASSAALGNEKLFF
TGCGCCAGCAGCGCAGCGTTAGGTAATGAAAAACTGTTTTTT
>NA|TRBV5-1|TRBJ2-7|NA
CASSSGSPGVEQYF
TGCGCCAGCAGCTCGGGGTCACCCGGGGTCGAGCAGTACTTC
>NA|TRBV14|TRBJ2-3|NA
CASSQVQGSRSTDTQYF
TGTGCCAGCAGCCAAGTCCAGGGGAGCAGAAGCACAGATACGCAGTATTTT
>NA|TRBV27|TRBJ2-3|NA
CASSHTDTQYF
TGTGCCAGCAGTCATACAGATACGCAGTATTTT
>TRBD1|TRBV10-1|TRBJ1-4|NA
CASGTGGIF
TGCGCCAGCGGTACAGGGGGGATTTTT
>TRBD1|TRBV6-5|TRBJ1-2|NA
CASSSLPQGAHGYTF
TGTGCCAGCAGTTCCCTCCCACAGGGGGCTCACGGCTACACCTTC
>TRBD1|TRBV10-2|TRBJ2-1|NA
CASSEPRTGSSYNEQFF
TGCGCCAGCAGTGAGCCTCGGACAGGGAGCTCCTACAATGAGCAGTTCTTC
>NA|TRBV7-6|TRBJ2-7|NA
CASSYGQNYEQYF
TGTGCCAGCAGCTACGGACAGAACTACGAGCAGTACTTC
>NA|TRBV6-5|TRBJ2-7|NA
CASRRDYEQYF
TGTGCCAGCCGCAGGGACTACGAGCAGTACTTC
>NA|TRBV15|TRBJ1-1|many
CATSRDWAGNTEAFF
TGTGCCACCAGCAGAGATTGGGCAGGTAACACTGAAGCTTTCTTT
>TRBD2|TRBV28|TRBJ2-1|NA
CASSYFAGVDEQFF
TGTGCCAGCAGTTACTTTGCGGGGGTCGATGAGCAGTTCTTC
>TRBD1|TRBV29-1|TRBJ2-7|NA
CSAGQGAYEQYF
TGCAGCGCTGGACAGGGGGCTTACGAGCAGTACTTC
>NA|TRBV18|TRBJ1-5|NA
CASSPESNQPQHF
TGTGCCAGCTCACCAGAGAGCAATCAGCCCCAGCATTTT
>NA|TRBV7-2|TRBJ2-3|NA
CASFQAGPVTDTQYF
TGTGCCAGCTTTCAAGCGGGTCCGGTCACAGATACGCAGTATTTT
>NA|TRBV9|TRBJ2-3|NA
CASSGSGYRTDTQYF
TGTGCCAGCAGCGGTAGCGGTTACCGCACAGATACGCAGTATTTT
>TRBD1|TRBV4-1|TRBJ1-3|NA
CASSQQTGESSGNTIYF
TGCGCCAGCAGCCAGCAAACAGGGGAGAGCTCTGGAAACACCATATATTTT
>NA|TRBV6-1|TRBJ1-1|NA
CASSEDSTEAFF
TGTGCCAGCAGTGAAGACAGCACTGAAGCTTTCTTT
>NA|TRBV10-3|TRBJ2-5|once
CAISDRSETQYF
TGTGCCATCAGTGATCGGTCGGAGACCCAGTACTTC
>TRBD2|TRBV30|TRBJ2-3|NA
CAWLASGGPDTQYF
TGTGCCTGGTTGGCTAGCGGGGGGCCAGATACGCAGTATTTT